Shown below are 29 T cell receptor beta chains from a single sample sequenced in a study of shared clonotypes between healthy human individuals (dated by TCRdb to 2018 to 2021). The library was obtained by the immunoSEQ multiplex PCR assay. Here the immuneACCESS table is served through TCRdb, limited to in-frame sequences with V and J called. Missing clones are a known gap in these copies; in checked studies unresolved V genes cover under half, and the rest lacks a known reason. Recorded for this sample are 2,100,000 or so clones; 95% of them occurred a single time. 0.1% to 0.15% of the sample comes from the top ten. Input material: naive CD4+ T cells sorted from blood. The cell subset or site label, read with the paper, signifies: CD45RA+ positively selected. The receptors were gathered from a man between 18 and 29 years old in good health.

This clone was seen once. The chain recombines TRBV5-6 with TRBJ1-6; D gene unclear. V gave up 3 bases and J gave up 0 bases, with 7 bases separating them. Germline-derived CDR1 and CDR2 are SGHDT and YYEEEE. This CDR3 is built from 15 residues. DNA of the CDR3: TGTGCCAGCAGCTGGCGGAGCTCCTATAATTCACCCCTCCACTTT. As protein: CASSWRSSYNSPLHF.

This chain connects TRBV11-3 to TRBJ2-2; no firm D call. Germline loops: CDR1 SGHNT, CDR2 YENEEA. CDR3 length: 13 amino acids. V was pared by 4 bases and J by 5 bases, with 8 bases between. The CDR3 region is CASSSRVTGELFF. In DNA, the CDR3 is TGTGCCAGCAGCTCTAGGGTTACCGGGGAGCTGTTTTTT. The full variable domain, with the rest looked up from reference TRBV11-3 and TRBJ2-2, is EAGVVQSPRYKIIEKKQPVAFWCNPISGHNTLYWYLQNLGQGPELLIRYENEEAVDDSQLPKDRFSAERLKGVDSTLKIQPAELGDSAVYLCASSSRVTGELFFGEGSRLTVL.

The chain links TRBV11-3 to TRBJ2-5; D tentatively reads TRBD1 or TRBD2 (5 bases each). CDR1 SGHNT and CDR2 YENEEA come from the germline V gene. This CDR3 is 13 amino acids long. The ends were cut back, 1 base at V and 5 bases at J, with 8 bases in the middle. The CDR3 loop is CASSLGGVETQYF. CDR3 in DNA: TGTGCCAGCAGCTTAGGAGGGGTTGAGACCCAGTACTTC.

The rearrangement links TRBV2 to TRBJ2-2; D gene ambiguous. CDR3 length: 16 residues. Per germline, CDR1 SNHLY and CDR2 FYNNEI. V was cut by 10 bases and J by 4 bases, with 22 bases left in between. CDR3 sequence (DNA): TGTGCCACCTCAGCCAACCCTCCCGCTACCACCGGGGAGCTGTTTTTT. Its protein product is CATSANPPATTGELFF.

J is TRBJ2-7 and V is TRBV5-1; 7 bases align to TRBD2. The germline gives CDR1 SGHRS, CDR2 YFSETQ. The length of the CDR3 is 15 residues. The trim removed 1 base at V and 0 bases at J, leaving 4 bases unmatched. The CDR3 region is CASSLSASGSYEQYF. DNA of the CDR3: TGCGCCAGCAGCTTGTCGGCTAGCGGCTCCTACGAGCAGTACTTC.

J is TRBJ1-3 and V is TRBV2; TRBD1 matches 7 bases. The V gene's germline CDR1 is SNHLY and CDR2 FYNNEI. The V and J ends lost 9 bases and 2 bases, in that order; junction bases with no gene match: 13. This CDR3 is 16 amino acids long. DNA for the CDR3: TGTGCCAGTAGACACCCAGGGGGTAACGCTGGAAACACCATATATTTT. Translation: CASRHPGGNAGNTIYF.

V and J are TRBV28 and TRBJ2-7; D is unclear. The CDR3 sequence is 13 residues long. Trimming took 7 bases from V and 3 from J, leaving 13 bases between them. CDR1 is MDHEN and CDR2 is SYDVKM in the germline V gene. In DNA form, the CDR3 reads TGTGCCAGCACCGCGACGTTTGACTACGAGCAGTACTTC. It codes for CASTATFDYEQYF.

V usage is TRBV9 and J usage is TRBJ2-7; D uncertain. V was trimmed by 3 bases and J by 3 bases, leaving 16 bases between them. Germline loops: CDR1 SGDLS, CDR2 YYNGEE. The CDR3 consists of 15 residues. CDR3 DNA: TGTGCCAGCAGCGGAGGATTGATCCCAGTCTACGAGCAGTACTTC. Its translation is CASSGGLIPVYEQYF.

Of note for this clone: Other nucleotide sequences from this sample produce the same CDR3. The chain couples TRBV4-1 to TRBJ1-2; a possible D gene is TRBD1 (5 bases). The CDR3 sequence is 16 residues long. V was clipped by 0 bases and J by 4 bases, with 15 bases between them. Germline CDR1 MGHRA, CDR2 YSYEKL. The CDR3 sequence: CASSQDRQGAVYGYTF. The CDR3, as DNA: TGCGCCAGCAGCCAAGACAGGCAGGGAGCGGTCTATGGCTACACCTTC.

The chain links TRBV5-1 to TRBJ2-2; D tentatively fits TRBD1 or TRBD2 (5 bases each). The germline CDR1 and CDR2 sequences are SGHRS and YFSETQ. This CDR3 has 15 residues. Trimming shortened V by 4 bases and J by 8 bases, and 18 bases separated the two germline ends. In DNA form, the CDR3 reads TGCGCCAGCAGCCAAGGGACCTTTCCGACGGGGGAGCTGTTTTTT. It encodes CASSQGTFPTGELFF.

The chain uses TRBV6-5 and TRBJ2-5; TRBD2 aligns across 8 bases. CDR3 length: 13 amino acids. Germline loops: CDR1 MNHEY, CDR2 SVGAGI. The junction had 5 bases not matched to a gene; V was cut back by 6 bases and J by 5 bases. CDR3 sequence reads: CASSRTSTETQYF. The CDR3 DNA reads TGTGCCAGCAGCAGGACTAGCACGGAGACCCAGTACTTC.

The chain has TRBV25-1 and TRBJ1-1, with D perhaps matching TRBD1 (6 bases). CDR1 and CDR2 (germline): MGHDK, SYGVNS. The CDR3 sequence is 14 residues long. Trimming removed 5 bases at V and 1 base at J, with 11 bases between. The CDR3 loop is CASSLWTENTEAFF. The CDR3 bases are TGTGCCAGCAGTCTATGGACAGAGAACACTGAAGCTTTCTTT.

This chain joins TRBV27 and TRBJ2-2, with D tentatively TRBD2 (6 bases). The CDR3 covers 14 residues. The ends were cut back, 6 bases at V and 2 bases at J, with 10 bases in the middle. CDR1 and CDR2 (germline): MNHEY, SMNVEV (reference sequence). CDR3 DNA: TGTGCCAGCAGATGGACTAAAAACACCGGGGAGCTGTTTTTT. This gives the protein CASRWTKNTGELFF.

Points on this clone: Other DNA sequences from this sample encode an identical CDR3 as well. This CDR3 is CASSGLAGATDTQYF. DNA for the CDR3: TGTGCCAGCAGTGGGCTAGCGGGGGCCACAGATACGCAGTATTTT. This chain uses TRBV6-1 with TRBJ2-3, with 10 bases aligning to TRBD2. The germline V gene has CDR1 MNHNS and CDR2 SASEGT. Germline trimming cut 4 bases from V and 2 bases from J; bases unmatched to any gene: 3. This CDR3 is 15 amino acids long.

The chain recombines TRBV2 with TRBJ1-1; D gene unclear. The CDR3 consists of 14 residues. Germline CDR1 is SNHLY and CDR2 is FYNNEI. Trimming took off 1 base at V and 2 bases at J, with 8 bases between the two ends. The CDR3 reads CASSEDLVNTEAFF. The CDR3 DNA reads TGTGCCAGCAGTGAAGATTTGGTAAACACTGAAGCTTTCTTT.

V usage is TRBV6-5 and J usage is TRBJ2-3; 8 nucleotides agree with TRBD1. From germline, CDR1 is MNHEY and CDR2 SVGAGI. V dropped 6 bases and J dropped 4; count of bases not matched to a gene: 6. The CDR3 extends over 14 amino acids. The CDR3 coding sequence is TGTGCCAGCAGCAAGCCAGGGGGCCCAGATACGCAGTATTTT. Its protein is CASSKPGGPDTQYF.

The chain joins TRBV2 to TRBJ2-7; D is unclear. V was pared by 6 bases and J by 2 bases, with 8 bases between. CDR1 is SNHLY, CDR2 FYNNEI, per germline. This CDR3 has 12 amino acids. The CDR3 nucleotides read TGTGCCAGCAGGCCAGCCACCTACGAGCAGTACTTC. Translating gives CASRPATYEQYF.

This chain joins TRBV5-1 and TRBJ1-1, with TRBD1 matching 8 bases. Germline CDR1 SGHRS, CDR2 YFSETQ. The CDR3 contains 15 residues. V gave up 4 bases and J gave up 1 base; unmatched junction bases: 6. The CDR3 nucleotides are TGCGCCAGCAGCATCGGGACAGGATGGAACACTGAAGCTTTCTTT. Its translation: CASSIGTGWNTEAFF.

About this clone: This CDR3 is also generated by other DNA sequences in the sample. The rearrangement links TRBV5-1 to TRBJ1-4; D is undetermined. V shed 0 bases and J shed 8 bases, with 11 bases lying between them. CDR3 length: 14 amino acids. The germline CDR1 and CDR2 sequences are SGHRS and YFSETQ. The CDR3 is CASSLDRVDEKLFF. CDR3 nucleotides: TGCGCCAGCAGCTTGGATAGAGTTGACGAAAAACTGTTTTTT.

This sequence joins TRBV5-5 and TRBJ2-7; 8 bases fit TRBD2. The CDR3 totals 14 residues. Germline CDR1 and CDR2: SGHKS and YYEKEE (reference sequence). V lost 5 bases and J lost 3; bases outside the gene matches: 7. The CDR3 coding sequence is TGTGCCAGCAGTCTCGGACTAGCCGTCTACGAGCAGTACTTC. Its translation is CASSLGLAVYEQYF.

The count of this clone is one. V usage is TRBV5-1 and J usage is TRBJ1-1; D is unclear. Trimming left V 0 bases short and J 5 bases short, with 20 bases between. Germline CDR1 SGHRS, CDR2 YFSETQ. CDR3 size: 17 residues. CDR3 protein: CASSLGKSGPLGTEAFF. CDR3 DNA: TGCGCCAGCAGCTTGGGAAAGTCGGGCCCTCTGGGGACTGAAGCTTTCTTT.

This chain links TRBV7-9 with TRBJ1-2; D not certain. V lost 0 bases and J lost 6, with 8 bases in between. CDR1 and CDR2 (germline): SEHNR, FQNEAQ (reference sequence). The length of the CDR3 is 13 residues. Written as DNA, the CDR3 is TGTGCCAGCAGCTTAGCAGGGTCCCATGGCTACACCTTC. This sequence encodes CASSLAGSHGYTF.

As regards this clone: This specimen includes other DNA sequences encoding the same CDR3. The rearrangement uses TRBV6-6 and TRBJ2-7; 7 bases are a match to TRBD1. The junction had 4 bases not matched to a gene; V was cut back by 5 bases and J by 0 bases. CDR1 and CDR2 (germline): MNHNY, SVGAGI (reference sequence). This CDR3 is 14 amino acids long. The CDR3 region is CASSTRDSSYEQYF. CDR3 sequence (DNA): TGTGCCAGCAGTACTCGGGACAGCTCCTACGAGCAGTACTTC.

J is TRBJ2-2 and V is TRBV30, with unresolved D. CDR3 length equals 12 residues. CDR1 is GTSNPN and CDR2 is SVGIG in the germline V gene (reference sequence). Deletions cut 0 bases from V and 7 bases from J, with 6 bases between. Written as DNA, the CDR3 is TGTGCCTGGAGTGTTTGGGACGGGGAGCTGTTTTTT. Its translation is CAWSVWDGELFF. Based on the CDR3 plus reference TRBV30 and TRBJ2-2, the full variable domain is SQTIHQWPATLVQPVGSPLSLECTVEGTSNPNLYWYRQAAGRGLQLLFYSVGIGQISSEVPQNLSASRPQDRQFILSSKKLLLSDSGFYLCAWSVWDGELFFGEGSRLTVL.

The chain recombines TRBV4-3 with TRBJ1-2; TRBD1 might be the D (6 bases). The length of the CDR3 is 16 residues. V was trimmed by 0 bases and J by 7 bases, leaving 18 bases between them. Germline loops: CDR1 LGHNA, CDR2 YSLEER. CDR3 in amino acids: CASSQEEGSGARGYTF. Written as DNA, the CDR3 is TGCGCCAGCAGCCAAGAGGAGGGCTCAGGGGCTCGTGGCTACACCTTC.

The chain combines TRBV11-2 with TRBJ1-1; possibly TRBD1 for D (5 bases). V lost 3 bases to trimming and J lost 2 bases, with 10 bases between them. Germline V lookup: CDR1 SGHAT, CDR2 FQNNGV. CDR3 length equals 14 residues. The CDR3 coding sequence is TGTGCCAGCAGCTTCTTCGGGACTAACACTGAAGCTTTCTTT. Protein: CASSFFGTNTEAFF.

The chain couples TRBV30 to TRBJ2-3; 9 bases align to TRBD2. The CDR3 is made up of 17 amino acids. The junction had 7 bases not matched to a gene; V was cut back by 0 bases and J by 0 bases. Looked up from germline, CDR1 is GTSNPN and CDR2 is SVGIG (reference sequence). The CDR3 protein is CAWSVAVTSGSTDTQYF. In nucleotides, the CDR3 is TGTGCCTGGAGTGTGGCCGTGACTAGCGGTAGCACAGATACGCAGTATTTT.

The J gene is TRBJ2-1, the V gene TRBV9; TRBD2 might be the D (6 bases). Germline assignment: CDR1 SGDLS and CDR2 YYNGEE. Trimming left V 1 base short and J 9 bases short, with 11 bases between. The CDR3 is made up of 13 amino acids. The CDR3 DNA reads as TGTGCCAGCAGCGTAATTCAGGGAGGTGAGCAGTTCTTC. Its protein is CASSVIQGGEQFF.

In nucleotides, the CDR3 is TGTGCCAGCAGCTTAGAAGAAAAGACCCAGTACTTC. It encodes CASSLEEKTQYF. This rearrangement joins TRBV7-2 to TRBJ2-5; unclear D gene. Germline V CDR1 and CDR2: SGHTA, FQGNSA. V lost 1 base and J 6 bases, leaving 6 bases between the germline ends. CDR3 size: 12 residues. Drawing the rest from reference TRBV7-2 and TRBJ2-5, the complete variable domain is GAGVSQSPSNKVTEKGKDVELRCDPISGHTALYWYRQSLGQGLEFLIYFQGNSAPDKSGLPSDRFSAERTGGSVSTLTIQRTQQEDSAVYLCASSLEEKTQYFGPGTRLLVL.